This record concerns one T cell receptor delta chain sequence. This clone was picked up a small number of times. The specificity of this receptor is unknown. The protein that TCRdb holds for this DNA derives from a much larger clone and differs from the translated DNA at residue 17, which likely indicates a read error; the protein shown here is translated from the DNA. Per the germline V gene, GEAIGNYY is the CDR1 and EKD is the CDR2. The CDR3 has 23 amino acids, counting the end cysteine and phenylalanine. The sequence is cut down to CDR3 DNA, 69 bases in frame from base 1. The library was made by multiplex PCR. For sequencing, an Illumina MiSeq was employed. Every sorted gammadelta T cell sample had both its TCR gamma (TRG) and TCR delta (TRD) chains sequenced. Turning to the authors' computational methods: Clonotype tree plots, accumulated frequency of the top 20 clonotypes, diversity index (DI) and D75 metrics were included in the repertoire analyses. With CATT, TCRdb called clones again from the public reads; duplicate DNA rows were later joined. TCRdb, rather than the study authors, made the V and J calls. The sample contains 70,000 to 95,000 delta-chain clones, more than 1.4% of them found a single time. The top ten constitute more than 7.5% of the sample.

Vgamma9/Vdelta2+ and Vdelta2-negative gammadelta T cell populations were flow-sorted from peripheral blood mononuclear cells for bulk TCR repertoire analysis. This entry is derived from a study of γδ T cells in repeated Plasmodium falciparum infection (dated by TCRdb to the early 2020s). With regard to the full study: In the natural-infection arm, Malian children exposed to intense seasonal malaria transmission were enrolled and compared against age and gender matched Australian children. In the study, the shaping of the human gammadelta T cell repertoire by repeated Plasmodium falciparum infection was examined using natural infection in Mali and controlled human malaria infection. Samples were collected from controlled-infection subjects at baseline, immediately before selected infections, and 21 days after each infection. Malian gammadelta TCR repertoires were analysed cross-sectionally in periods with no transmission and longitudinally across episodes of acute febrile malaria. Four to six malaria-naive U.S. adults underwent four controlled human malaria infections by bites from P. falciparum NF54-infected Anopheles stephensi mosquitoes over around 590 days.

Paper-wide results and their limitations: Compared with Australian children, Malian children appeared to have Vdelta2-negative gammadelta TCR repertoires that were more clonally expanded, less diverse and less shared. In Vdelta2-negative, largely Vdelta1+, gammadelta TCR repertoires, repeated controlled infections appeared to drive waves of new clonotype selection. Generalizability was limited because the Malian cohort was drawn from a small rural village of predominantly one ethnic group. Across time and infection, the Vgamma9/Vdelta2+ TCR repertoires showed a highly stable polyclonal makeup, with many TCRgamma sequences overlapping between individuals. Analysis of inter-individual variability in gammadelta T cell responses was limited by the small size of the controlled-infection cohort.

Sequences were obtained from gamma-delta T cells from blood. The sequence derives from a pool of human donors (malaria-infected and uninfected, not separated). The sequence is built from TRDV2 and TRDJ3, with TRDD3 matching 8 junction bases. TCRdb leaves out the J gene; it was filled in here by matching the DNA to germline. The DNA sequence reads TGTGCCTGTGACACACAGTTTAAAACTGGGGGTCCTAACAGCTCCTGGGGCACCCGACAGATGTTTTTC. It is translated as CACDTQFKTGGPNSSWGTRQMFF.